This T cell receptor (beta chain) was profiled in a study of T cells in Graves' hyperthyroidism and ophthalmopathy. Researchers amplified the TCR beta CDR3 regions from RNA transcripts. TCR CDR3 underwent first-round RT-PCR with the HTBI primer set. Using its own MiXCR run on the multiplex PCR reads, TCRdb lists one record per CDR3 protein. This table holds approximately 430,000 distinct CDR3 sequences, roughly 14% found once. This CDR3 spans 15 amino acids. Per germline, CDR1 SGHKS and CDR2 YYEKEE (reference sequence). Findings and limits, study-wide: Most thyroid clonotypes that were expanded above 0.001 also turned up in blood. Researchers report that a 13 V-J model separated ophthalmopathy from stable hyperthyroidism.

Hyperthyroidism, newly diagnosed and lasting under 2 months, affected patients aged 18 to 65. Not enrolled were patients with uncontrolled infection, other autoimmune disease, pregnancy or lactation. This clonotype was seen at least ten times. The antigen is unknown. The junction differs from germline at one of its ends, possibly a read error. The source is a woman between 18 and 29 years old with Graves' hyperthyroidism. Sample: blood. The J gene is TRBJ2-7, the V gene TRBV5-5; tentative D call: TRBD2 (6 bases). The CDR3 sequence is CASRLEGTQLGEQYF. CDR3 coding DNA: TGTGCCAGCAGGTTGGAGGGGACTCAGCTGGGGGAGCAGTACTTC.